This entry concerns a single TCR beta chain. Original methodology: The assay estimated nucleated cells by amplifying reference gene primers. Only in-frame clones appear in the TCRdb table, and some are missing; sequencing was by immunoSEQ multiplex PCR. Clone size and the V and J calls come from that table; the DNA yielded D and trimming. The sample consists of about 150,000 clones, approximately 78% of them appearing once. These data originate in a study of blood T cell repertoires in COVID-19. Trimming at V came to 3 bases and at J to 4 bases, leaving 12 bases not matched to a gene. Germline CDR1 is KGHDR and CDR2 is SFDVKD. This CDR3 is 17 amino acids long.

The receptor comes from a man older than 75 with acute or convalescent COVID-19. The chain links TRBV24-1 to TRBJ1-2; 8 bases are a match to TRBD1. The sample taken for sequencing was peripheral blood. Written as DNA, the CDR3 is TGTGCCACCAGTGATGCCCCGGGACAGGTGGGGGGCTATGGCTACACCTTC. Translating gives CATSDAPGQVGGYGYTF.